These 20 T cell receptor beta chains originate from one sample sequenced in a study of cytomegalovirus exposure and HLA in healthy donors. Vbeta (60) and Jbeta (13) primers were used in the PCR. The method was immunoSEQ multiplex PCR; TCRdb's version includes in-frame clones alone and lacks a portion of them. The top ten clones hold about 1.3% of a sample with about 180,000 clones, roughly 80% of them seen once. The sample comprised PBMCs. Source of these receptors: a girl aged 10-17 years in good health and CMV-seropositive.

V gene TRBV2 combines with J gene TRBJ1-5, with D uncertain. This CDR3 has 18 residues. The germline V gene has CDR1 SNHLY and CDR2 FYNNEI. The V end lost 1 base, the J end lost 4 bases, and 20 bases lay between the germline ends. Written as DNA, the CDR3 is TGTGCCAGCAGTGAAGTCATGAGGCTGACTGTCGATAATCAGCCCCAGCATTTT. Protein sequence: CASSEVMRLTVDNQPQHF. Based on the CDR3 plus reference TRBV2 and TRBJ1-5, the full variable domain is EPEVTQTPSHQVTQMGQEVILRCVPISNHLYFYWYRQILGQKVEFLVSFYNNEISEKSEIFDDQFSVERPDGSNFTLKIRSTKLEDSAMYFCASSEVMRLTVDNQPQHFGDGTRLSIL.

The chain carries TRBV27 and TRBJ2-7; D is unresolved. V was cut by 3 bases and J by 0 bases, with 9 bases left in between. Germline CDR1 MNHEY, CDR2 SMNVEV (reference sequence). There are 14 residues in the CDR3. Here the CDR3 reads CASSLGSTSYEQYF. The CDR3 DNA sequence: TGTGCCAGCAGTTTGGGCAGTACCTCCTACGAGCAGTACTTC.

The V call is TRBV7-8, the J call TRBJ2-7; D ambiguous. V was trimmed by 5 bases and J by 3 bases, leaving 8 bases between them. The CDR3 totals 12 residues. CDR1 is SGHVS, CDR2 FQNEAQ, per germline. The CDR3 loop is CASSTSIYEQYF. CDR3 nucleotide sequence: TGTGCCAGCAGCACATCCATCTACGAGCAGTACTTC.

The genes are TRBV5-1 and TRBJ1-1; 7 bases match TRBD1. The CDR3 is 15 amino acids. Trimming took 0 bases from V and 1 from J; bases not matched to a gene: 3. Germline assignment: CDR1 SGHRS and CDR2 YFSETQ. The CDR3 DNA follows: TGCGCCAGCAGCTTGGGGAGACAGGGGAACACTGAAGCTTTCTTT. It encodes CASSLGRQGNTEAFF.

The CDR3 protein is CASSLGYRTEAFF. The CDR3 DNA follows: TGTGCCAGCAGTTTAGGCTACAGGACTGAAGCTTTCTTT. This chain joins TRBV27 and TRBJ1-1, with D maybe TRBD1 (5 bases). The length of the CDR3 is 13 residues. Germline V gene sequence: CDR1 MNHEY, CDR2 SMNVEV (reference sequence). The ends were cut back, 2 bases at V and 5 bases at J, with 9 bases in the middle.

V and J are TRBV9 and TRBJ2-3; TRBD2 agrees at 14 bases. V was pared by 2 bases and J by 5 bases, with 4 bases of the junction left unmatched. CDR3 size: 16 residues. The germline V gene has CDR1 SGDLS and CDR2 YYNGEE. The CDR3, as DNA: TGTGCCAGCAGCGTCGGGACTAGCGGGAGAGGAGATACGCAGTATTTT. It codes for CASSVGTSGRGDTQYF.

The J gene is TRBJ2-7, the V gene TRBV2; TRBD2 aligns across 13 bases. Trimming removed 1 base from V and 6 bases from J; junction bases left unmatched: 0. CDR3 length: 14 residues. Germline lookup yields CDR1 SNHLY and CDR2 FYNNEI. DNA for the CDR3: TGTGCCAGCAGTGAAGGACTAGCGGGAGGCGAGCAGTACTTC. It is translated as CASSEGLAGGEQYF.

The rearrangement links TRBV5-6 to TRBJ2-6; TRBD1 aligns across 10 bases. The V segment lost 4 bases and the J segment 2 bases; nucleotides outside the gene matches: 3. CDR1 SGHDT and CDR2 YYEEEE come from the germline V gene. The CDR3 loop spans 16 amino acids. The CDR3 region has the DNA TGTGCCAGCAGCGCGGACAGGGGGGCTGGGGCCAACGTCCTGACTTTC. Protein sequence: CASSADRGAGANVLTF.

Concerning this clone: Other DNA variants within this sample encode the same CDR3. V gene TRBV5-1 combines with J gene TRBJ1-2; a weak D match, TRBD1 (6 bases). In germline, CDR1 is SGHRS, CDR2 YFSETQ. The ends were cut back, 0 bases at V and 2 bases at J, with 8 bases in the middle. The CDR3 spans 14 residues. The CDR3 reads CASSLGQGNYGYTF. DNA of the CDR3: TGCGCCAGCAGCTTGGGTCAGGGGAACTATGGCTACACCTTC.

V gene TRBV5-1 combines with J gene TRBJ2-2; 8 bases line up with TRBD1. J gave up 3 bases and V 4 bases, and 2 bases lay outside the gene matches. The CDR3 runs to 14 residues. The V gene's germline CDR1 is SGHRS and CDR2 YFSETQ. CDR3 loop: CASSVGQDTGELFF. CDR3 sequence (DNA): TGCGCCAGCAGCGTGGGACAGGACACCGGGGAGCTGTTTTTT.

This clone has a handful of counts. The V gene is TRBV21-1, the J gene TRBJ1-1; the table's D call, TRBD1, has no DNA check behind it. TRBV21-1 constitutes a pseudogene. CDR3 length: 13 amino acids. The CDR3 loop reads CASGKDRDTEAFF. The DNA of the CDR3 is TGTGCCAGCGGTAAGGACAGGGACACTGAAGCTTTCTTT.

The chain joins TRBV15 to TRBJ1-5, with 8 nucleotides matching TRBD1. The germline V gene encodes CDR1 LNHNV and CDR2 YYDKDF (reference sequence). After removal of 1 base from V and 1 base from J, the junction contained 6 bases not matched to a gene. The CDR3 has 17 amino acids. CDR3 DNA sequence: TGTGCCACCAGCAGAGGTCCCTGGACAGGGAGCAATCAGCCCCAGCATTTT. Its translation is CATSRGPWTGSNQPQHF.

V and J are TRBV19 and TRBJ1-2, with D tentatively TRBD1 (6 bases). This CDR3 has 15 amino acids. Trimming took 5 bases from V and 0 from J, leaving 13 bases between them. The germline gives CDR1 LNHDA, CDR2 SQIVND (reference sequence). For the CDR3, the DNA is TGTGCCAGTAGTGCGACAGGTGTAGCTAACTATGGCTACACCTTC. It codes for CASSATGVANYGYTF.

The chain recombines TRBV10-2 with TRBJ2-7, with 11 bases matching TRBD2. The CDR3 has 13 amino acids. Germline loops: CDR1 WSHSY, CDR2 SAAADI. Trimming took 9 bases from V and 7 from J; bases not matched to a gene: 8. CDR3 nucleotide sequence: TGCGCCAGTCTGACTAGCGGGATTGGTGAGCAGTACTTC. This codes for CASLTSGIGEQYF.

V gene TRBV6-4 combines with J gene TRBJ2-1; 10 bases align to TRBD2. This CDR3 region has 14 residues. The trim removed 4 bases at V and 9 bases at J, leaving 6 bases unmatched. Per the germline V gene, CDR1 is MRHNA and CDR2 is SNTAGT. For the CDR3, the DNA is TGTGCCAGCAGTGGGCTAGCGGGAGTTTCTGAGCAGTTCTTC. Translation gives CASSGLAGVSEQFF.

The rearrangement uses TRBV4-1 and TRBJ1-2; D gene uncertain. V dropped 2 bases and J dropped 3 bases, with 13 bases sitting between them. There are 15 residues in the CDR3. Germline loops: CDR1 MGHRA, CDR2 YSYEKL. CDR3 nucleotide sequence: TGCGCCAGCAGCCAAAGCGAGCATTTCGACTATGGCTACACCTTC. Translating it yields CASSQSEHFDYGYTF.

The chain uses TRBV6-4 and TRBJ1-1; 9 nucleotides match TRBD1. The germline V gene has CDR1 MRHNA and CDR2 SNTAGT. V shed 5 bases, J shed 5 bases, and the junction held 3 bases outside the gene matches. The CDR3 totals 13 residues. The CDR3 nucleotides read TGTGCCAGCAGTTTGACAGGGGGAACTGAAGCTTTCTTT. Residues: CASSLTGGTEAFF.

The genes are TRBV18 and TRBJ2-1, with 9 nucleotides matching TRBD2. The CDR3 has 15 residues. CDR1 KGHSH and CDR2 LQKENI come from the germline V gene. Unmatched junction bases numbered 8, after V lost 4 bases and J lost 7 bases. The CDR3, as DNA: TGTGCCAGCTCACAGAGCGGGAGGTCCGAAAATGAGCAGTTCTTC. Translating it yields CASSQSGRSENEQFF.

This clone occurred once. This sequence joins TRBV7-9 and TRBJ1-2, with 11 bases fitting TRBD1. Looked up from germline, CDR1 is SEHNR and CDR2 is FQNEAQ (reference sequence). Unmatched junction bases numbered 8, after V lost 3 bases and J lost 8 bases. This CDR3 comprises 15 residues. The chain's CDR3 is CASSFGTGGERGYTF. The CDR3 DNA sequence: TGTGCCAGCAGCTTCGGGACAGGGGGGGAGAGGGGCTACACCTTC.

The V and J genes are TRBV5-6 and TRBJ1-2, with 11 bases identical to TRBD1. The CDR3 totals 16 residues. After removal of 3 bases from V and 3 bases from J, the junction contained 7 bases not matched to a gene. Germline V lookup: CDR1 SGHDT, CDR2 YYEEEE. This chain's CDR3 is CASSWRTGGTYYGYTF. DNA for the CDR3: TGTGCCAGCAGCTGGCGGACAGGGGGCACGTACTATGGCTACACCTTC.